This passage covers 4 T cell receptor beta chains from one sample sequenced in a study of early T cells in non-severe SARS-CoV-2 infection. TCRdb reprocessed the 5' RACE reads via MiXCR and lists one record per CDR3 protein. The sample lists roughly 63,000 distinct CDR3 sequences; over 10% were seen once. The sample consisted of whole blood. The receptors originated from an adult who was a healthcare worker with PCR-confirmed SARS-CoV-2 infection or an uninfected control (not recorded which).

In its sample, this clonotype was seen many times. The chain joins TRBV12-3 or TRBV12-4 to TRBJ2-3, with D unresolved. The CDR3 extends over 13 amino acids. With 3 bases removed from V and 4 bases from J, the gap between germline ends came to 8 bases. The CDR3 DNA follows: TGTGCCAGCAGTTTTAGGATACCAGATACGCAGTATTTT. Translating it yields CASSFRIPDTQYF.

This clonotype has just a few counts. The chain has TRBV28 and TRBJ1-2, with TRBD1 matching over 7 bases. The CDR3 covers 13 residues. J lost 3 bases, V lost 5 bases, and 3 bases had no gene match. Germline values: CDR1 MDHEN, CDR2 SYDVKM. DNA of the CDR3: TGTGCCAGCAGTCCGACAGGGTACTATGGCTACACCTTC. This encodes CASSPTGYYGYTF.

This clonotype was counted ten times or more. The DNA of the CDR3 is TGTGCCACCAGCAGAGTGGGGACAGGGAGTTCACCCCTCCACTTT. This translates into CATSRVGTGSSPLHF. V gene TRBV15 combines with J gene TRBJ1-6; 9 nucleotides align to TRBD1. This CDR3 region has 15 residues. V shed 1 base, J shed 9 bases, and the junction held 4 bases outside the gene matches. Germline assignment: CDR1 LNHNV and CDR2 YYDKDF (reference sequence).

This clonotype has ten or more counts. The chain couples TRBV28 to TRBJ2-3, with 15 bases that match TRBD2. The germline gives CDR1 MDHEN, CDR2 SYDVKM. This CDR3 region has 17 residues. J was trimmed by 2 bases and V by 3 bases; bases with no gene match: 3. In nucleotides, the CDR3 is TGTGCCAGCAGTTTGGGACTAGCGGGGGGTTACACAGATACGCAGTATTTT. Translated: CASSLGLAGGYTDTQYF.